These 18 T cell receptor beta chains originate from one sample sequenced in a study of regulatory T cells in long-lasting Graves disease. To make TCR beta libraries, researchers used iRepertoire HTBI primers and Arm-PCR of CDR3 regions. TCRdb independently ran MiXCR on the multiplex PCR reads; one entry per CDR3 protein. The profile shows 400,000 to 450,000 distinct CDR3 sequences, about a quarter of them singletons. Regarding time point: persistent/refractory GD, antithyroid drugs over 5 years with positive TRAb. The TCR library was prepared using RNA isolated from PBMCs. The material was peripheral blood mononuclear cells (PBMCs), obtained when the disease was refractory, from a patient treated with antithyroid drugs. These receptors were taken from a female donor with Graves disease.

The chain couples TRBV10-3 to TRBJ1-1; D perhaps matches TRBD1 (6 bases). V was shortened by 11 bases and J by 1 base, with 14 bases between the two germline ends. Germline assignment: CDR1 ENHRY and CDR2 SYGVKD. CDR3 length: 13 amino acids. CDR3 DNA: TGTGCCTCCAGACAGGTCTCGAACACTGAAGCTTTCTTT. Amino acids: CASRQVSNTEAFF.

This clonotype was recorded at least ten times. This sequence joins TRBV6-1 and TRBJ1-5; TRBD1 is a possible D gene (6 bases). The CDR3 runs to 17 residues. In germline, CDR1 is MNHNS, CDR2 SASEGT. Trimming cost V 4 bases and J 1 base, with 17 bases left between them. The CDR3 sequence: CASSVMGEGVSNQPQHF. The CDR3 DNA reads as TGTGCCAGCAGTGTCATGGGGGAGGGGGTAAGCAATCAGCCCCAGCATTTT.

This clonotype was counted at least ten times. V and J are TRBV6-1 and TRBJ1-5; D is ambiguous. The CDR3 runs 15 residues. Trimming pared 2 bases from V and 3 bases from J, leaving 11 bases between. The germline V gene has CDR1 MNHNS and CDR2 SASEGT. The CDR3 spells CASSESGRINQPQHF. The CDR3 DNA sequence: TGTGCCAGCAGTGAATCCGGGCGGATCAATCAGCCCCAGCATTTT.

The sample holds many counts of this clonotype. One junction end disagrees with the germline gene, perhaps due to a read error. The chain carries TRBV24-1 and TRBJ2-7; D is unresolved. Per germline, CDR1 KGHDR and CDR2 SFDVKD. This CDR3 is built from 16 residues. In DNA form, the CDR3 reads TGTGCCACCAGTGATGCTACACCGCCTACCTCCAACGAGCAGTACTTC. This encodes CATSDATPPTSNEQYF.

This clonotype was seen at least ten times. The chain is built from TRBV2 and TRBJ2-5, with 8 bases lining up with TRBD2. V shed 7 bases, J shed 5 bases, and the junction held 12 bases outside the gene matches. Germline V gene lookup returns CDR1 SNHLY and CDR2 FYNNEI. CDR3 length: 15 residues. The CDR3 is CASTQRDGRAETQYF. CDR3 nucleotide sequence: TGTGCCAGCACCCAAAGGGACGGGAGGGCGGAGACCCAGTACTTC.

This sequence joins TRBV6-1 and TRBJ2-1, with a weak D call TRBD1 (5 bases). This CDR3 has 16 amino acids. Trimming took off 7 bases at V and 4 bases at J, with 20 bases between the two ends. Germline V gene sequence: CDR1 MNHNS, CDR2 SASEGT. The CDR3 DNA sequence: TGTGCCAGCAAAATGCCCACGACGCAGGGATACAATGAGCAGTTCTTC. Protein sequence: CASKMPTTQGYNEQFF.

At least ten counts were recorded for this clonotype. V and J are TRBV11-2 and TRBJ1-1; D unresolved. Trimming shortened V by 2 bases and J by 0 bases, and 7 bases separated the two germline ends. This CDR3 spans 14 amino acids. Germline V gene data show CDR1 as SGHAT and CDR2 as FQNNGV. The CDR3 nucleotides are TGTGCCAGCAGCTTAACAGAAGTGAACACTGAAGCTTTCTTT. Protein sequence: CASSLTEVNTEAFF.

This clonotype came up a few times. The genes are TRBV18 and TRBJ2-5; weak D call: TRBD1 (5 bases). The germline V gene encodes CDR1 KGHSH and CDR2 LQKENI. Trimming took off 8 bases at V and 1 base at J, with 14 bases between the two ends. This CDR3 is 14 amino acids long. CDR3 in amino acids: CASAKGHTQETQYF. Written as DNA, the CDR3 is TGTGCCAGCGCCAAAGGACATACCCAAGAGACCCAGTACTTC.

This clonotype was recorded a few times. CDR3 sequence (DNA): TGTGCCAGCAGTGAGGTTGGCACTGAAGCTTTCTTT. Amino acid sequence: CASSEVGTEAFF. The chain uses TRBV6-1 and TRBJ1-1; the D is unclear. Deletions cut 3 bases from V and 4 bases from J, with 6 bases between. CDR1 MNHNS and CDR2 SASEGT come from the germline V gene. The CDR3 loop spans 12 amino acids.

This clonotype was detected only a few times. The chain uses TRBV12-3 or TRBV12-4 and TRBJ1-3; maybe TRBD1 (6 bases). This CDR3 is 13 amino acids long. Trimming cost V 4 bases and J 5 bases, with 9 bases left between them. The CDR3 region is CASSSGERNTIYF. CDR3 nucleotides: TGTGCCAGCAGTTCAGGGGAGAGAAACACCATATATTTT.

This clonotype was detected ten times or more. V gene TRBV2 combines with J gene TRBJ2-5, with D perhaps TRBD2 (6 bases). Germline V lookup: CDR1 SNHLY, CDR2 FYNNEI. The CDR3 runs to 14 residues. V lost 1 base and J 5 bases, leaving 11 bases between the germline ends. The DNA of the CDR3 is TGTGCCAGCAGTGAAGTCGGTGCGGGGGAGACCCAGTACTTC. It yields the protein CASSEVGAGETQYF.

The rearrangement links TRBV18 to TRBJ1-1; D gene unclear. The germline CDR1 and CDR2 sequences are KGHSH and LQKENI. Trimming pared 2 bases from V and 1 base from J, leaving 14 bases between. The CDR3 covers 16 residues. The CDR3 DNA sequence: TGTGCCAGCTCACCAAAAGTCGGGCGGCAGAACACTGAAGCTTTCTTT. It specifies CASSPKVGRQNTEAFF.

V gene TRBV5-1 combines with J gene TRBJ1-5; no clear D gene. CDR1 SGHRS and CDR2 YFSETQ come from the germline V gene. Deletions cut 4 bases from V and 6 bases from J, with 14 bases between. This CDR3 has 14 residues. CDR3 nucleotides: TGCGCCAGCAGCGTGGGTACCGAGGGTCAGCCCCAGCATTTT. This translates into CASSVGTEGQPQHF. The full variable domain, rest sourced from reference TRBV5-1 and TRBJ1-5, is KAGVTQTPRYLIKTRGQQVTLSCSPISGHRSVSWYQQTPGQGLQFLFEYFSETQRNKGNFPGRFSGRQFSNSRSEMNVSTLELGDSALYLCASSVGTEGQPQHFGDGTRLSIL.

The V gene is TRBV27, the J gene TRBJ2-1; TRBD1 agrees at 9 bases. Per the germline V gene, CDR1 is MNHEY and CDR2 is SMNVEV (reference sequence). The CDR3 has 16 amino acids. J was trimmed by 4 bases and V by 7 bases; bases with no gene match: 11. CDR3: CASTPFSGQGYNEQFF. CDR3 nucleotide sequence: TGTGCCAGCACTCCTTTCTCTGGACAGGGGTACAATGAGCAGTTCTTC.

In its sample, this clonotype was seen many times. The J gene is TRBJ1-1, the V gene TRBV7-2, with a weak D call TRBD1 (6 bases). CDR1 is SGHTA, CDR2 FQGNSA, per germline. Between the trimmed V and J ends, which lost 6 bases and 1 base, there was a span of 18 bases. The CDR3 totals 16 residues. The CDR3 DNA is TGTGCCAGCAGTCGAGAAAGCGGGACAAAGAACACTGAAGCTTTCTTT. It specifies CASSRESGTKNTEAFF.

This clonotype was seen only a few times. This chain joins TRBV5-1 and TRBJ2-2; D ambiguous. Germline assignment: CDR1 SGHRS and CDR2 YFSETQ. The CDR3 sequence is 13 residues long. Trimming shortened V by 3 bases and J by 4 bases, and 7 bases separated the two germline ends. CDR3 sequence: CASSWMGTGELFF. In DNA, the CDR3 is TGCGCCAGCAGCTGGATGGGCACCGGGGAGCTGTTTTTT.

The J gene is TRBJ1-1, the V gene TRBV7-9; D not resolved. The CDR3 has 13 amino acids. From germline, CDR1 is SEHNR and CDR2 FQNEAQ (reference sequence). V was clipped by 1 base and J by 2 bases, with 5 bases between them. DNA of the CDR3: TGTGCCAGCAGCTTAGTGTATAACACTGAAGCTTTCTTT. It is translated as CASSLVYNTEAFF.

The chain recombines TRBV28 with TRBJ1-3; D uncertain. Germline CDR1 MDHEN, CDR2 SYDVKM. This CDR3 has 14 amino acids. Trimming shortened V by 3 bases and J by 0 bases, and 6 bases separated the two germline ends. The CDR3 DNA reads as TGTGCCAGCAGTTTTGAGTTCTCTGGAAACACCATATATTTT. This codes for CASSFEFSGNTIYF.